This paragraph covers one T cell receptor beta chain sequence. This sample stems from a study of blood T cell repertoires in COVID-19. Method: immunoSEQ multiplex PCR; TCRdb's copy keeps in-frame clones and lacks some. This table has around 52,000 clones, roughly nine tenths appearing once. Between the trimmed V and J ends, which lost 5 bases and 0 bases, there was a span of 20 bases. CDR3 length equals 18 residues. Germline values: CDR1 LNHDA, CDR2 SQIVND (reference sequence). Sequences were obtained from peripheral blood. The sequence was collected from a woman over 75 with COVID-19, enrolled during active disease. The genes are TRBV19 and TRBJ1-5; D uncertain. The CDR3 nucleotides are TGTGCCAGTAGTCTCCCATACCCTCGACGGGATAGCAATCAGCCCCAGCATTTT. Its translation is CASSLPYPRRDSNQPQHF.